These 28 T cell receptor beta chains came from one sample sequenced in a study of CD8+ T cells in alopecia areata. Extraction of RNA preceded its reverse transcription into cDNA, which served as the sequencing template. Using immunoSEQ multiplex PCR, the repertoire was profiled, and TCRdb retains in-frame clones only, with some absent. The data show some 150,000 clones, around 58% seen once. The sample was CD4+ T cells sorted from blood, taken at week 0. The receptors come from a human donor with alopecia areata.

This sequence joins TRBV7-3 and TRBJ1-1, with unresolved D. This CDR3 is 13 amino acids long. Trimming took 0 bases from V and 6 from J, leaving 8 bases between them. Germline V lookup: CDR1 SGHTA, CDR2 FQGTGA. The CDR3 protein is CASSLTQRAEAFF. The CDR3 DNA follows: TGTGCCAGCAGCTTAACGCAGAGGGCTGAAGCTTTCTTT.

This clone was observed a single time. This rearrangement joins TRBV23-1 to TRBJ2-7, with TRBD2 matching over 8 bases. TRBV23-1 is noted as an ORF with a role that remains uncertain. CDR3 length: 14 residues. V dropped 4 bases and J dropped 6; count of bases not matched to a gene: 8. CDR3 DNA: TGCGCCAGCAGTCTAGGCCCGGGGGGGTGCGAGCAGTACTTC. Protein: CASSLGPGGCEQYF.

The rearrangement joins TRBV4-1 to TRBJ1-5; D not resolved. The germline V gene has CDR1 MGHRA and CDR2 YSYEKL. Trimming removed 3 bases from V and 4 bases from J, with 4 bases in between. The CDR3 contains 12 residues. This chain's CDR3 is CASSQRNQPQHF. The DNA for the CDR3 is TGCGCCAGCAGCCAGCGGAATCAGCCCCAGCATTTT.

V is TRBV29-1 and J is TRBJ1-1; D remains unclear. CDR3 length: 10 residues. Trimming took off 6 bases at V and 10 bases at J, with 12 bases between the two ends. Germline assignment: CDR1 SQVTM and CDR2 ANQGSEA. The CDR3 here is CSVYSLRAFF. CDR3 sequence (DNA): TGCAGCGTCTATTCCCTACGAGCTTTCTTT.

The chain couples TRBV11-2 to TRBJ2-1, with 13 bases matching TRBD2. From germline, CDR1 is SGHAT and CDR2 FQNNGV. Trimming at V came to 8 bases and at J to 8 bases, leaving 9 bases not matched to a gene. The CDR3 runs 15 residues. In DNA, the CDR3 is TGTGCCAGCGGACTGATGACTAGCGGGGGGTATGAGCAGTTCTTC. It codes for CASGLMTSGGYEQFF.

CDR3 amino acids: CASSQERRETQYF. The CDR3 nucleotides are TGCGCCAGCAGCCAAGAACGGAGGGAGACCCAGTACTTC. The chain uses TRBV4-3 and TRBJ2-5, with D maybe TRBD2 (5 bases). This CDR3 has 13 amino acids. Trimming shortened V by 0 bases and J by 5 bases, and 7 bases separated the two germline ends. Germline V gene data show CDR1 as LGHNA and CDR2 as YSLEER.

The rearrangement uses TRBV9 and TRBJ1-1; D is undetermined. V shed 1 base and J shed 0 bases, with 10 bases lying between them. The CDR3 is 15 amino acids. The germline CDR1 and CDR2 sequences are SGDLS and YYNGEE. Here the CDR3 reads CASSVLWLMNTEAFF. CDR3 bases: TGTGCCAGCAGCGTATTGTGGCTCATGAACACTGAAGCTTTCTTT.

CDR3 in DNA: TGTGCCAGCAGATGGACAGGGGTCACTGAAGCTTTCTTT. Translating it yields CASRWTGVTEAFF. The chain is built from TRBV2 and TRBJ1-1; 9 positions agree with TRBD1. The CDR3 consists of 13 residues. The germline gives CDR1 SNHLY, CDR2 FYNNEI. J lost 4 bases, V lost 6 bases, and 3 bases had no gene match.

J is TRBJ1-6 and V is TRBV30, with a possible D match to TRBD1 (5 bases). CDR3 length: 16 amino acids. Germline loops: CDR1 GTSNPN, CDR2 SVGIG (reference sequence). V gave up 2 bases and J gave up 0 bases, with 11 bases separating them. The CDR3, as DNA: TGTGCCTGGAGTTTCGGGGGAACCTCCTATAATTCACCCCTCCACTTT. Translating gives CAWSFGGTSYNSPLHF.

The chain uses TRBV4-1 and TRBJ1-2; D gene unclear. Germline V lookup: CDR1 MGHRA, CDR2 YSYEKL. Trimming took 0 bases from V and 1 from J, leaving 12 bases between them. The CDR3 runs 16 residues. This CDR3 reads CASSQDRFANNYGYTF. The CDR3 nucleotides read TGCGCCAGCAGCCAAGATCGGTTCGCCAATAACTATGGCTACACCTTC.

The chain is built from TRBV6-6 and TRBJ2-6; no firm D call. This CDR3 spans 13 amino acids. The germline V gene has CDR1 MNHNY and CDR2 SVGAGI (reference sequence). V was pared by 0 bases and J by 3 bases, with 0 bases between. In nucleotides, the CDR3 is TGTGCCAGCAGTTACTCTGGGGCCAACGTCCTGACTTTC. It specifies CASSYSGANVLTF.

In DNA, the CDR3 is TGTGCCAGCAGCTTGGTTCGTGAGGAGAATGCCTTCCTGGGGGAGACCCAGTACTTC. It specifies CASSLVREENAFLGETQYF. This chain connects TRBV5-6 to TRBJ2-5; no firm D call. Deletions cut 0 bases from V and 5 bases from J, with 26 bases between. The CDR3 runs 19 residues. Germline V gene lookup returns CDR1 SGHDT and CDR2 YYEEEE.

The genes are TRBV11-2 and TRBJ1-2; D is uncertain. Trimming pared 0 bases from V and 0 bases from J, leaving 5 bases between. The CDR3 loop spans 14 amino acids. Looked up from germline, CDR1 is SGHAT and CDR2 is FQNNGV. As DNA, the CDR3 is TGTGCCAGCAGCTTAGACATCCCTAACTATGGCTACACCTTC. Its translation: CASSLDIPNYGYTF.

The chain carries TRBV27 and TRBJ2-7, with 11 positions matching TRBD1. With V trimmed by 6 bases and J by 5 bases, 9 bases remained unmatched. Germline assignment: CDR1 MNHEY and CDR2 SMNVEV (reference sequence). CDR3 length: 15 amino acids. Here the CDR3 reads CASSRRADRGHEQYF. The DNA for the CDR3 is TGTGCCAGCAGCCGCCGGGCGGACAGGGGGCACGAGCAGTACTTC.

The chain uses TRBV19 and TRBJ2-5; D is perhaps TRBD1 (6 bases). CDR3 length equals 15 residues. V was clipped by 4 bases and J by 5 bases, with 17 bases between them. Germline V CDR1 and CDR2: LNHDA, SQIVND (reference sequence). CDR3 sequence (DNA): TGTGCCAGTAGTAATACCCCGGGACATGGGGAGACCCAGTACTTC. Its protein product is CASSNTPGHGETQYF. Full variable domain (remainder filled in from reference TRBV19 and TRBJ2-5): DGGITQSPKYLFRKEGQNVTLSCEQNLNHDAMYWYRQDPGQGLRLIYYSQIVNDFQKGDIAEGYSVSREKKESFPLTVTSAQKNPTAFYLCASSNTPGHGETQYFGPGTRLLVL.

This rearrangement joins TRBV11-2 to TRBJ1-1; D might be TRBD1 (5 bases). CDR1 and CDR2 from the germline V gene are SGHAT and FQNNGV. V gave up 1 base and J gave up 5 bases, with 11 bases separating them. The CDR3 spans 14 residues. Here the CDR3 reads CASSLGREWTEAFF. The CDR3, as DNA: TGTGCCAGCAGCTTAGGCAGGGAATGGACTGAAGCTTTCTTT.

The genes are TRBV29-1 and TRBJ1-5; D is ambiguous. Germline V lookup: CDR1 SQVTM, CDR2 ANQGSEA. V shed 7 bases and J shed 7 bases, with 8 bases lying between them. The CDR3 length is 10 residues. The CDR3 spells CSAPGQPQHF. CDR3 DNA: TGCAGCGCCCCCGGACAGCCCCAGCATTTT.

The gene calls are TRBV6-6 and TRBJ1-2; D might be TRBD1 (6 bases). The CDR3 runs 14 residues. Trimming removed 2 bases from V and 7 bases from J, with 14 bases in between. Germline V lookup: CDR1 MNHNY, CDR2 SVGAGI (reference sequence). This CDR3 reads CASSYLDSPLGYTF. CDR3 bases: TGTGCCAGCAGTTACCTGGACAGCCCCCTTGGCTACACCTTC.

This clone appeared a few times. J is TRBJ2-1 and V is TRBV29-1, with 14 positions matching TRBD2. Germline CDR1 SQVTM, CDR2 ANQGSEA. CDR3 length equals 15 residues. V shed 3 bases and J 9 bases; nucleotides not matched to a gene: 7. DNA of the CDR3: TGCAGCGTTGATATTGGGACTAGCGGGGGATCTGAGCAGTTCTTC. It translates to CSVDIGTSGGSEQFF.

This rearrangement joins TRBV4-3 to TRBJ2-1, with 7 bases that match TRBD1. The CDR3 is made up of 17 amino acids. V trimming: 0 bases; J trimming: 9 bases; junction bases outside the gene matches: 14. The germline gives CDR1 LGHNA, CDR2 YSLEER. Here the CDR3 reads CASSQEFLLTGVGEQFF. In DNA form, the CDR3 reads TGCGCCAGCAGCCAAGAATTTTTGCTTACAGGGGTGGGTGAGCAGTTCTTC.

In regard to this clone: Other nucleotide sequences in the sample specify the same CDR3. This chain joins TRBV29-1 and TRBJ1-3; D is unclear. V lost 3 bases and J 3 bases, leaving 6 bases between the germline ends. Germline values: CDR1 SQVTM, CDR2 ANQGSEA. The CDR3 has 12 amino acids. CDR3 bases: TGCAGCGTTGACCGGGGTGGAAACACCATATATTTT. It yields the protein CSVDRGGNTIYF.

Written as DNA, the CDR3 is TGTGCCAGCAGTTCCCGGGGGGGCCGCACAGATACGCAGTATTTT. Translating it yields CASSSRGGRTDTQYF. The genes are TRBV7-2 and TRBJ2-3, with 8 bases lining up with TRBD2. The ends lost 6 bases at V and 1 base at J; junction bases unmatched: 6. Germline loops: CDR1 SGHTA, CDR2 FQGNSA. The CDR3 loop spans 15 amino acids.

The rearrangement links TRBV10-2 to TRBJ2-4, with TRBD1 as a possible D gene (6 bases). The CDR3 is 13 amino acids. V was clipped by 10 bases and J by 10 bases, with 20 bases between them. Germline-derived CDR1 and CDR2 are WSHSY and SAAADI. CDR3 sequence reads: CATSESGAVIQYF. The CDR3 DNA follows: TGCGCCACCAGCGAATCAGGGGCCGTTATTCAGTACTTC.

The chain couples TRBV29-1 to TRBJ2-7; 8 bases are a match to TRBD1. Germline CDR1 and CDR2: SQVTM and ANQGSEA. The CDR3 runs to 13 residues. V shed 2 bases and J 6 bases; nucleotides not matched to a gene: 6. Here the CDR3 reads CSVERTGSGEQYF. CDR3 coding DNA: TGCAGCGTTGAACGGACAGGGTCGGGCGAGCAGTACTTC.

The CDR3 sequence: CASSSTWTNEKLFF. The DNA for the CDR3 is TGTGCCAGCAGCTCTACATGGACTAATGAAAAACTGTTTTTT. This chain links TRBV7-6 with TRBJ1-4; no firm D call. Germline CDR1 is SGHVS and CDR2 is FNYEAQ. The CDR3 runs 14 residues. The ends were cut back, 4 bases at V and 2 bases at J, with 8 bases in the middle.

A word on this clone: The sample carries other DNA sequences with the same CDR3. The CDR3 coding sequence is TGTGCCTGGAGCGTGACCTCGTACGAGCAGTACTTC. Its protein product is CAWSVTSYEQYF. This rearrangement joins TRBV30 to TRBJ2-7; unclear D gene. The CDR3 consists of 12 residues. Germline CDR1 reads GTSNPN; CDR2 reads SVGIG (reference sequence). V was shortened by 3 bases and J by 4 bases, with 10 bases between the two germline ends.

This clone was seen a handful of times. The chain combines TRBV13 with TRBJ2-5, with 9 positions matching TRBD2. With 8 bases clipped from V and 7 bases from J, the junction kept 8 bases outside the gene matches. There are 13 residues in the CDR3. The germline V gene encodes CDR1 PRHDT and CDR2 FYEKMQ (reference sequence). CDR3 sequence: CASRAGLARTQYF. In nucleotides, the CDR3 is TGTGCCAGCCGGGCGGGACTAGCAAGGACCCAGTACTTC. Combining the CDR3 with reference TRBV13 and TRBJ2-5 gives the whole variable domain AAGVIQSPRHLIKEKRETATLKCYPIPRHDTVYWYQQGPGQDPQFLISFYEKMQSDKGSIPDRFSAQQFSDYHSELNMSSLELGDSALYFCASRAGLARTQYFGPGTRLLVL.

CDR3: CASSVRGLTVDGYTF. CDR3 nucleotide sequence: TGTGCCAGCAGCGTCAGAGGACTCACAGTAGACGGCTACACCTTC. The chain employs TRBV9 and TRBJ1-2; no reliable D call. The CDR3 spans 15 residues. Trimming removed 2 bases at V and 8 bases at J, with 19 bases between. Germline V gives CDR1 SGDLS, CDR2 YYNGEE.